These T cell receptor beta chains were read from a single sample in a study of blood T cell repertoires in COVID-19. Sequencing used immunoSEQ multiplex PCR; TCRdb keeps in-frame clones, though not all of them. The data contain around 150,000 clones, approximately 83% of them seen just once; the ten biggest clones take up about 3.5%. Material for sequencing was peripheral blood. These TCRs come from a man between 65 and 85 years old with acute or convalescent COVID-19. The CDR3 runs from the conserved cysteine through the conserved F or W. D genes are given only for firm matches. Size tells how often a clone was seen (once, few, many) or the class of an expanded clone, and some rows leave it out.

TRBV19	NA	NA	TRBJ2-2	CASSGAGIGELFF	TGTGCCAGTAGTGGGGCGGGGATCGGGGAGCTGTTTTTT
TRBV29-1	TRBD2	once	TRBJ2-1	CSVGGILAGLRNEQFF	TGCAGCGTGGGGGGAATACTAGCGGGACTCAGGAATGAGCAGTTCTTC
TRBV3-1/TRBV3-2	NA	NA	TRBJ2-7	CASSMTSYEQYF	TGTGCCAGCAGCATGACAAGTTACGAGCAGTACTTC
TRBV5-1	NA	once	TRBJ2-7	CASSLSGAYEQYF	TGCGCCAGCAGCCTTAGCGGTGCCTACGAGCAGTACTTC
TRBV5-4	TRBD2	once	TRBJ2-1	CASSLTSGAYNEQFF	TGTGCCAGCAGCTTGACTAGCGGGGCGTACAATGAGCAGTTCTTC
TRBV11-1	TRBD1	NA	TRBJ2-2	CASNPTGGMNTGELFF	TGTGCCAGCAACCCGACAGGGGGCATGAACACCGGGGAGCTGTTTTTT
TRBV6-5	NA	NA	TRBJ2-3	CASSYSPSVDTQYF	TGTGCCAGCAGTTACTCCCCCAGCGTAGATACGCAGTATTTT
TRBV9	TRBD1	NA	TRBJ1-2	CASSVAGTGRYGYTF	TGTGCCAGCAGCGTAGCCGGGACAGGGAGGTATGGCTACACCTTC
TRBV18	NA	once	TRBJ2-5	CASSPRAEGTTQYF	TGTGCCAGCTCACCACGAGCGGAGGGTACGACCCAGTACTTC
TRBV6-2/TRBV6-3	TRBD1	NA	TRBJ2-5	CASSETGPPETQYF	TGTGCCAGCAGTGAGACAGGGCCCCCAGAGACCCAGTACTTC
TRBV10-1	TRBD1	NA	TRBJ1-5	CASRPGYRGSNQPQHF	TGCGCCAGCAGACCCGGGTACAGGGGTAGCAATCAGCCCCAGCATTTT
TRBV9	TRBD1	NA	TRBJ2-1	CASSLLGGTGAYNEQFF	TGTGCCAGCAGCCTACTGGGGGGGACAGGGGCCTACAATGAGCAGTTCTTC
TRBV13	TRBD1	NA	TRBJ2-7	CASRKKGASYEQYF	TGTGCCAGCAGAAAAAAGGGGGCCTCCTACGAGCAGTACTTC
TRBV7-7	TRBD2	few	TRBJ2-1	CASSLLPTSGYSYNEQFF	TGTGCTAGCAGCTTACTCCCCACTAGCGGGTACTCCTACAATGAGCAGTTCTTC
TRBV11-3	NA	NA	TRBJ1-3	CASSLGPGSGNTIYF	TGTGCCAGCAGCTTAGGGCCGGGATCTGGAAACACCATATATTTT
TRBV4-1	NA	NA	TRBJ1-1	CASSQGRYSNTEAFF	TGCGCCAGCAGCCAAGGGAGGTACTCGAACACTGAAGCTTTCTTT
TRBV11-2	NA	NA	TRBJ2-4	CASSPPGRVRIQYF	TGTGCCAGCAGCCCACCCGGGCGGGTTCGCATTCAGTACTTC
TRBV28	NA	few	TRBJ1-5	CASRTVNQPQHF	TGTGCCAGCAGAACGGTTAATCAGCCCCAGCATTTT
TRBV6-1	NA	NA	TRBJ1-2	CASSDRGPNYGYTF	TGTGCCAGCAGTGATAGGGGTCCGAACTATGGCTACACCTTC
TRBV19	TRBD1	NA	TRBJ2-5	CASSIDSGQGQETQYF	TGTGCCAGTAGTATAGATTCGGGACAGGGTCAAGAGACCCAGTACTTC
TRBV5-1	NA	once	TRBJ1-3	CASRDEGFGNTIYF	TGCGCCAGCAGAGACGAGGGCTTCGGAAACACCATATATTTT
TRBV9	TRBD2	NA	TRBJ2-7	CASSPGTSIYEQYF	TGTGCCAGCAGCCCGGGGACTAGTATTTACGAGCAGTACTTC